This TCR beta chain derives from a study of T cells after yellow fever vaccination. The wider study: Fractions with few cells were prepared using SMART-Seq v4 Ultra Low Input. Broader study findings: Post-booster samples contained most primary-vaccination clones (around 95% CD4, around 90% CD8). A small share of clonotypes appeared in both CD4 and CD8 compartments.

To note about this clonotype: Its matching antigen is unknown.

Making TCR cDNA involved 5'RACE template switching, which added UMIs and a universal primer site. Using its own MiXCR run on the 5' RACE reads, TCRdb lists one record per CDR3 protein. This table holds hundreds of thousands of distinct CDR3 sequences, 9.5% to 15% found once. The receptor was isolated from a man between 18 and 29 years old who received the YFV17D yellow fever vaccine. The specimen comprised CD4+ T cells sorted from PBMCs, sampled 15 days after the yellow fever booster vaccination.

Here the CDR3 reads CASSLDGGHSTDTQYF. The CDR3 region has the DNA TGTGCCAGCAGCCTCGACGGGGGGCATAGCACAGATACGCAGTATTTT. The chain couples TRBV13 to TRBJ2-3, with a weak D call TRBD2 (7 bases). Germline V lookup: CDR1 PRHDT, CDR2 FYEKMQ (reference sequence). With 5 bases removed from V and 0 bases from J, the gap between germline ends came to 15 bases. The CDR3 covers 16 residues.